The clone carrying this T cell receptor (beta chain) occurred many times. The target antigen is unknown. The data derive from a study of early T cells in non-severe SARS-CoV-2 infection. As for the study in general: The sequenced material was bulk RNA from unsorted whole blood, and its chains were unpaired. Findings and limits, study-wide: In VDJdb matching, anti-spike CD8 responses were favored while private and CD4 specificities went missing.

The TCR library protocol attached unique molecular identifiers to the individual cDNA molecules. TCRdb fed the 5' RACE reads into MiXCR, producing one record per CDR3 protein. The sample shows tens of thousands of distinct CDR3 sequences, about 5.6% of them seen only once. V lost 4 bases to trimming and J lost 10 bases; unmatched junction nucleotides: 2. The CDR3 contains 11 residues. This TCR was sampled from an adult who was a healthcare worker with PCR-confirmed SARS-CoV-2 infection or an uninfected control (not recorded which). The genes are TRBV12-3 or TRBV12-4 and TRBJ2-3; 7 bases are shared with TRBD1. The sequenced sample was whole blood. CDR3 region: CASSSGTAQYF. The CDR3 DNA reads as TGTGCCAGCAGTTCCGGGACAGCGCAGTATTTT.